This is a list of T cell receptor beta chains from one sample in a study of neurological immune-mediated disorders. In TCRdb, the 5' RACE reads were re-called with MiXCR into one record per CDR3 protein. The data show under 75,000 distinct CDR3 sequences, approximately 3.6% seen once. The sample comprised PBMCs. These receptors originate from a woman aged 55-69 years with multiple sclerosis. The CDR3 runs from the conserved cysteine through the conserved F or W. The order of the fields is V gene, J gene, clone size, D gene, CDR3 DNA, CDR3 protein. A D gene is named only where the DNA matches it firmly. Clone size is shown for a subset of rows, as once, few, many or a class of expanded clone.

V: TRBV7-2
J: TRBJ1-1
size: many
D: -
DNA: TGTGCCAGCAGCTTAGCCGGTGGGGGGGGCGGGGGCGCTTTCTTT
CDR3: CASSLAGGGGGGAFF

V: TRBV28
J: TRBJ2-5
size: many
D: -
DNA: TGTGCCAGCAGTTCAAACTCTGTGACCCAGTACTTC
CDR3: CASSSNSVTQYF

V: TRBV5-1
J: TRBJ1-1
size: many
D: -
DNA: TGCGCCAGCAGCCTCAGGAACACTGAAGCTTTCTTT
CDR3: CASSLRNTEAFF

V: TRBV20-1
J: TRBJ2-7
size: many
D: TRBD1
DNA: TGCAGTGCTAGAAGGACAGGCTACGAGCAGTACTTC
CDR3: CSARRTGYEQYF

V: TRBV9
J: TRBJ1-2
size: many
D: -
DNA: TGTGCCAGCAGCGTAACGGATTGGGGTGATGGCTACACCTTC
CDR3: CASSVTDWGDGYTF

V: TRBV5-1
J: TRBJ2-1
size: many
D: TRBD1
DNA: TGCGCCAGCAGGACCACCGGGACAGGGGTTAATGAGCAGTTCTTC
CDR3: CASRTTGTGVNEQFF

V: TRBV2
J: TRBJ2-7
size: many
D: -
DNA: TGTGCCAGCAGTGAAGTGAGAAGTCGGGGGCCCCTGAAGGAGCAGTACTTC
CDR3: CASSEVRSRGPLKEQYF

V: TRBV29-1
J: TRBJ1-2
size: many
D: TRBD1
DNA: TGCAGCGGCTACAGGGGGTCGGGCTATGGCTACACCTTC
CDR3: CSGYRGSGYGYTF

V: TRBV4-1
J: TRBJ2-5
size: -
D: -
DNA: TGCGCCAGCAGCCAAGGGGACACTAAAAAGACCCAGTACTTC
CDR3: CASSQGDTKKTQYF

V: TRBV20-1
J: TRBJ1-2
size: many
D: -
DNA: TGCAGTGCTAGATTATCCGGGGATGGCTACACCTTC
CDR3: CSARLSGDGYTF

V: TRBV9
J: TRBJ2-2
size: many
D: -
DNA: TGTGCCAGCAGCGTAGGGATAAGCCCGGTCCCCGGGGAGCTGTTTTTT
CDR3: CASSVGISPVPGELFF

V: TRBV11-2
J: TRBJ1-2
size: many
D: TRBD1
DNA: TGTGCCAGCAGCTTCTGGGACAGCTATGGCTACACCTTC
CDR3: CASSFWDSYGYTF

V: TRBV7-9
J: TRBJ2-2
size: many
D: TRBD2
DNA: TGTGCCTTACACCGTAGGACTAGCGACACCGGGGAGCTGTTTTTT
CDR3: CALHRRTSDTGELFF

V: TRBV10-3
J: TRBJ2-1
size: many
D: TRBD2
DNA: TGTGCCATGCGAATGACTAGCGGGGGGGCCCATGAGCAGTTCTTC
CDR3: CAMRMTSGGAHEQFF

V: TRBV9
J: TRBJ1-2
size: -
D: TRBD1
DNA: TGTGCCAGCAGCGTAGCCGGGACAGGGGCAGACTATGGCTACACCTTC
CDR3: CASSVAGTGADYGYTF

V: TRBV12-3/TRBV12-4
J: TRBJ2-1
size: many
D: -
DNA: TGTGCCAGCAGTTCCTTTCGACGGAACAATGAGCAGTTCTTC
CDR3: CASSSFRRNNEQFF

V: TRBV2
J: TRBJ1-5
size: many
D: -
DNA: TGTGCCAGCAAAAGAGATAGCAATCAGCCCCAGCATTTT
CDR3: CASKRDSNQPQHF

V: TRBV20-1
J: TRBJ2-5
size: many
D: TRBD2
DNA: TGCAGTGCAGGACTAGCGGGAGGGAACCAAGAGACCCAGTACTTC
CDR3: CSAGLAGGNQETQYF

V: TRBV20-1
J: TRBJ2-7
size: many
D: TRBD2
DNA: TGCAGTGCTGCAGGACTAGCGGGAGCGGGGGACGAGCAGTACTTC
CDR3: CSAAGLAGAGDEQYF

V: TRBV12-3/TRBV12-4
J: TRBJ2-1
size: many
D: -
DNA: TGTGCCAGCAGTCTAATAAGGGACAATGAGCAGTTCTTC
CDR3: CASSLIRDNEQFF

V: TRBV10-3
J: TRBJ2-5
size: many
D: -
DNA: TGTGCCATCAGCGTGGGGGAGACCCAGTACTTC
CDR3: CAISVGETQYF

V: TRBV14
J: TRBJ2-3
size: many
D: -
DNA: TGTGCCAGCAGCCAAGCGGGAGCAGCAGATACGCAGTATTTT
CDR3: CASSQAGAADTQYF

V: TRBV5-1
J: TRBJ1-1
size: many
D: -
DNA: TGCGCCAGCAGCTTGGTCAGTGACACTGAAGCTTTCTTT
CDR3: CASSLVSDTEAFF

V: TRBV10-3
J: TRBJ2-3
size: many
D: -
DNA: TGTGCCATCAGTGGTAAAGGAGATACGCAGTATTTT
CDR3: CAISGKGDTQYF

V: TRBV7-3
J: TRBJ2-2
size: many
D: -
DNA: TGTGCCAGCAGCGCCGGGCCAAACACCGGGGAGCTGTTTTTT
CDR3: CASSAGPNTGELFF

V: TRBV6-6
J: TRBJ1-1
size: many
D: TRBD1
DNA: TGTGCCAGCAGCCGCGGACAGGGCGTTATGAACACTGAAGCTTTCTTT
CDR3: CASSRGQGVMNTEAFF

V: TRBV7-3
J: TRBJ1-1
size: many
D: -
DNA: TGTGCCAGCAGCCCAAACTCACTCGGGTTGGGTGAAGCTTTCTTT
CDR3: CASSPNSLGLGEAFF

V: TRBV27
J: TRBJ2-1
size: many
D: -
DNA: TGTGCCAGCAGTTTTAAGGGGGGGCTAGGGAATGAGCAGTTCTTC
CDR3: CASSFKGGLGNEQFF

V: TRBV5-1
J: TRBJ2-7
size: many
D: TRBD1
DNA: TGCGCCAGCAGCCCCGGGACAGTCTACGAGCAGTACTTC
CDR3: CASSPGTVYEQYF

V: TRBV20-1
J: TRBJ2-7
size: many
D: TRBD2
DNA: TGCAGTGCTAGAGACCTGGGACTAGCGGGAGCGGGTGGGTCCTACGAGCAGTACTTC
CDR3: CSARDLGLAGAGGSYEQYF

V: TRBV15
J: TRBJ2-1
size: many
D: TRBD2
DNA: TGTGCCACCAGCAGAGATCCACCCGGCGGCGGGAGAAGGAATGAGCAGTTCTTC
CDR3: CATSRDPPGGGRRNEQFF

V: TRBV20-1
J: TRBJ1-4
size: -
D: -
DNA: TGCAGTGCTAGAGACGGCAGGCAACGAGAAAAACTGTTTTTT
CDR3: CSARDGRQREKLFF

V: TRBV28
J: TRBJ2-4
size: many
D: -
DNA: TGTGCCAGCAGTTTGGCGGAAAACATTCAGTACTTC
CDR3: CASSLAENIQYF

V: TRBV20-1
J: TRBJ2-7
size: many
D: -
DNA: TGCAGTGCTAGAGGACAGGCCCAGTACTTC
CDR3: CSARGQAQYF

V: TRBV2
J: TRBJ2-2
size: many
D: -
DNA: TGTGCCAGCAGCGATCGCACCGGGGAGCTGTTTTTT
CDR3: CASSDRTGELFF

V: TRBV5-1
J: TRBJ2-1
size: many
D: TRBD2
DNA: TGCGCCAGCAGCAGCGCCGGGACTAGCAGGCATGAGCAGTTCTTC
CDR3: CASSSAGTSRHEQFF

V: TRBV6-2/TRBV6-3
J: TRBJ1-4
size: many
D: -
DNA: TGTGCCAGCAGTGCGGGGGCGCGGGGTGAAAAACTGTTTTTT
CDR3: CASSAGARGEKLFF

V: TRBV3-1
J: TRBJ2-7
size: many
D: -
DNA: TGTGCCAGCAGCCACTCGGCCGCTGGGCAGTACTTC
CDR3: CASSHSAAGQYF

V: TRBV5-1
J: TRBJ2-1
size: many
D: TRBD1
DNA: TGCGCCAGCAGCAGAGGGGGCCCCGACCCCTACAATGAGCAGTTCTTC
CDR3: CASSRGGPDPYNEQFF

V: TRBV4-1
J: TRBJ1-6
size: many
D: -
DNA: TGCGCCAGCAGCCAAGTATGGAATAATTCACCCCTCCACTTT
CDR3: CASSQVWNNSPLHF

V: TRBV7-2
J: TRBJ2-7
size: many
D: TRBD1
DNA: TGTGCCAGCAGCTTAGCAAAGGTTTGGGACAGGGGCTACGAGCAGTACTTC
CDR3: CASSLAKVWDRGYEQYF

V: TRBV5-1
J: TRBJ2-1
size: many
D: -
DNA: TGCGCCAGTCGGGATCTCAATGAGCAGTTCTTC
CDR3: CASRDLNEQFF

V: TRBV6-4
J: TRBJ1-1
size: many
D: -
DNA: TGTGCCAGCAGTGAAGAGGCAGGGGTTTTCGGTGAAGCTTTCTTT
CDR3: CASSEEAGVFGEAFF

V: TRBV4-1
J: TRBJ1-1
size: many
D: -
DNA: TGCGCCAGCAGCCAACCAGAAGGACGGTTGAACACTGAAGCTTTCTTT
CDR3: CASSQPEGRLNTEAFF

V: TRBV12-3/TRBV12-4
J: TRBJ1-2
size: many
D: TRBD1
DNA: TGTGCCAGCAGTCAGACAGGGTATGGCTACACCTTC
CDR3: CASSQTGYGYTF

V: TRBV6-5
J: TRBJ1-1
size: many
D: -
DNA: TGTGCCAGCATCAAAGACGGGAACACTGAAGCTTTCTTT
CDR3: CASIKDGNTEAFF

V: TRBV20-1
J: TRBJ2-2
size: many
D: -
DNA: TGCAGTGCTAGGGACAGCAACACCGGGGAGCTGTTTTTT
CDR3: CSARDSNTGELFF

V: TRBV6-4
J: TRBJ2-1
size: few
D: TRBD1
DNA: TGTGCCAGCAGTAGGGGGACAGGGGGCAATGAGCAGTTCTTC
CDR3: CASSRGTGGNEQFF

V: TRBV29-1
J: TRBJ2-1
size: many
D: TRBD2
DNA: TGCAGCGTTGTGCGGCGGGGGGGCGCTGAGCAGTTCTTC
CDR3: CSVVRRGGAEQFF

V: TRBV20-1
J: TRBJ1-2
size: many
D: -
DNA: TGCAGTGCTAGAGATTGGGGACTGTATGGCTACACCTTC
CDR3: CSARDWGLYGYTF

V: TRBV5-1
J: TRBJ1-1
size: many
D: -
DNA: TGCGCCAGCAGCTTTGACCGGGGCACTGAAGCTTTCTTT
CDR3: CASSFDRGTEAFF

V: TRBV5-4
J: TRBJ2-3
size: many
D: TRBD1
DNA: TGTGCCAGCAGCGGCTCCCCGGGACAGGGGGCGGATACGCAGTATTTT
CDR3: CASSGSPGQGADTQYF

V: TRBV29-1
J: TRBJ2-1
size: many
D: TRBD2
DNA: TGCAGCGTTGAACCGGGACTAGCGGGCCTTTACAATGAGCAGTTCTTC
CDR3: CSVEPGLAGLYNEQFF